Below are 8 T cell receptor beta chains sequenced from a single sample in a study of shared clonotypes between healthy human individuals. TCRdb keeps only in-frame clones here, not all; method: immunoSEQ multiplex PCR. The data hold approximately 1,500,000 clones, with about 98% observed a single time. The sequencing input was naive CD4+ T cells sorted from blood. The subset denotes: CD45RA+ positively selected. The receptors were gathered from a man aged 30 to 45 in good health.

The V gene is TRBV5-6, the J gene TRBJ1-3; unclear D gene. Germline CDR1 is SGHDT and CDR2 is YYEEEE. The V end lost 6 bases, the J end lost 1 base, and 14 bases lay between the germline ends. The CDR3 is 15 amino acids. Here the CDR3 reads CASTLGALSGNTIYF. The CDR3 DNA reads TGTGCCAGCACCCTCGGAGCTCTTTCTGGAAACACCATATATTTT.

The V and J genes are TRBV6-5 and TRBJ2-3, with D possibly TRBD2 on 6 matching bases. V lost 1 base and J lost 6, with 11 bases in between. Germline-derived CDR1 and CDR2 are MNHEY and SVGAGI. CDR3 length: 14 amino acids. CDR3 sequence: CASSYFGRSDTQYF. In DNA form, the CDR3 reads TGTGCCAGCAGTTACTTCGGGAGATCGGATACGCAGTATTTT.

To note about this clone: At one of its ends the junction is not consistent with the germline gene, which may arise from a read error. This chain uses TRBV7-3 with TRBJ1-1, with 7 bases fitting TRBD1. This CDR3 is built from 15 residues. From germline, CDR1 is SGHTA and CDR2 FQGTGA. The CDR3 reads CASSVTGDPDTEAFF. The CDR3 nucleotides read TGTGCCAGCAGCGTAACAGGGGACCCTGACACTGAAGCTTTCTTT.

The gene calls are TRBV11-2 and TRBJ2-1, with a weak D call TRBD1 (5 bases). The V end lost 5 bases, the J end lost 5 bases, and 25 bases lay between the germline ends. CDR1 is SGHAT, CDR2 FQNNGV, per germline. This CDR3 comprises 18 residues. The CDR3 protein is CASSRLSPSRQKHNEQFF. The CDR3 region has the DNA TGTGCCAGCAGCCGGCTTAGCCCGTCTAGACAGAAACACAATGAGCAGTTCTTC.

This chain connects TRBV4-3 to TRBJ2-1; 10 bases align to TRBD2. Per germline, CDR1 LGHNA and CDR2 YSLEER. J gave up 9 bases and V 0 bases, and 8 bases lay outside the gene matches. The CDR3 contains 16 residues. The CDR3 DNA reads as TGCGCCAGCAGCCAAGATTCAGCGGGAGGGCGTCTTGAGCAGTTCTTC. Protein product: CASSQDSAGGRLEQFF.

This chain joins TRBV6-6 and TRBJ1-1, with 7 bases identical to TRBD1. Germline-derived CDR1 and CDR2 are MNHNY and SVGAGI (reference sequence). With 5 bases clipped from V and 8 bases from J, the junction kept 11 bases outside the gene matches. The CDR3 runs to 14 residues. The CDR3: CASSAGTDPSEAFF. The CDR3 coding sequence is TGTGCCAGCAGTGCCGGGACAGATCCGTCCGAAGCTTTCTTT.

The chain combines TRBV7-2 with TRBJ1-2; 10 bases agree with TRBD1. Per the germline V gene, CDR1 is SGHTA and CDR2 is FQGNSA. CDR3 length: 15 residues. Trimming took 5 bases from V and 3 from J; bases not matched to a gene: 6. CDR3 sequence reads: CASSLYGTGDYGYTF. CDR3 nucleotides: TGTGCCAGCAGCCTATACGGGACAGGGGACTATGGCTACACCTTC.

V and J are TRBV27 and TRBJ2-1; 7 positions match TRBD1. Germline V gene lookup returns CDR1 MNHEY and CDR2 SMNVEV (reference sequence). V shed 5 bases, J shed 0 bases, and the junction held 4 bases outside the gene matches. The CDR3 runs 15 residues. CDR3 amino acids: CASSAYRGSYNEQFF. The CDR3 bases are TGTGCCAGCAGTGCCTACAGGGGCTCCTACAATGAGCAGTTCTTC.